The subject of this entry is one T cell receptor beta chain. Its antigen remains unidentified. In nominal health when sampled, donors likely had unrecorded immune exposures nonetheless. These data come from a study of cytomegalovirus exposure and HLA in healthy donors. About the study: From HLA-typed donors, an early data release held tens of millions of unique TCRs.

Whole-study findings and limits: Most TCR sequences were rare, but some public TCRs occurred in many donors. A list of approximately 150 TCR beta chains associated with cytomegalovirus was given.

The CDR3 totals 17 residues. Germline-derived CDR1 and CDR2 are MNHEY and SMNVEV (reference sequence). With 3 bases clipped from V and 4 bases from J, the junction kept 12 bases outside the gene matches. 13 Jbeta primers and 60 Vbeta primers were used for the PCR. Clones were sequenced by immunoSEQ multiplex PCR, and TCRdb holds only the in-frame ones, with some missing. The sample records about 180,000 clones, 65% to 80% being singletons. This TCR was sampled from a woman aged 40 to 50 in good health and CMV-seronegative. Sequencing was performed on PBMCs. The chain is built from TRBV27 and TRBJ1-5, with 7 bases aligning to TRBD1. CDR3: CASSFYGTQGGNQPQHF. Written as DNA, the CDR3 is TGTGCCAGCAGTTTCTACGGGACTCAGGGGGGAAATCAGCCCCAGCATTTT.